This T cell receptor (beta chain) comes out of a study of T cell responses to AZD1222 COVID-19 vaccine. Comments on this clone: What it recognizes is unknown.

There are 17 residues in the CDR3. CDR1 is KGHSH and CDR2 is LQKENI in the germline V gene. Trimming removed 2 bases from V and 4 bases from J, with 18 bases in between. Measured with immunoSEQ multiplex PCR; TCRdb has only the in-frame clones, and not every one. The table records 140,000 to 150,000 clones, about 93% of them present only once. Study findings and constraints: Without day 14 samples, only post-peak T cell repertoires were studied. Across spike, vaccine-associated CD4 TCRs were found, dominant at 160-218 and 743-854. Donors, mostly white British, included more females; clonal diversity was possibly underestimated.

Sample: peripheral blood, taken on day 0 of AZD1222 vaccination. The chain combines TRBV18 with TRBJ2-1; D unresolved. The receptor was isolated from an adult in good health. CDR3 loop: CASSPGHSHTSYNEQFF. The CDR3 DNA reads TGTGCCAGCTCACCAGGGCATTCTCATACGTCGTACAATGAGCAGTTCTTC.